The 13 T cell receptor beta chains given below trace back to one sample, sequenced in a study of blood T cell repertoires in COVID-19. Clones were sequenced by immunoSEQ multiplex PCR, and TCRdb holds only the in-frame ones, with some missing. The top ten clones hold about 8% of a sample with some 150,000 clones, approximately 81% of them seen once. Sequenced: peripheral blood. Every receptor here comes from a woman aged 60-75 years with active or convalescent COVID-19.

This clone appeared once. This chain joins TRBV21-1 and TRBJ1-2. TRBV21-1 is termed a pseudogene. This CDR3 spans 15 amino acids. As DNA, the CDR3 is TGTGCCAGCAGCAAAGCGGGGGGGGCGAACTATGGCTACACCTTC. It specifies CASSKAGGANYGYTF.

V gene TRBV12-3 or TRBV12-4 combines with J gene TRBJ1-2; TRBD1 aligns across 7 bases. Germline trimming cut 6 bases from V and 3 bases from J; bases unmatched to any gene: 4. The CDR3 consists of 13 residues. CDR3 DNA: TGTGCCAGCAGCCGACAGGGTTACTATGGCTACACCTTC. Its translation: CASSRQGYYGYTF.

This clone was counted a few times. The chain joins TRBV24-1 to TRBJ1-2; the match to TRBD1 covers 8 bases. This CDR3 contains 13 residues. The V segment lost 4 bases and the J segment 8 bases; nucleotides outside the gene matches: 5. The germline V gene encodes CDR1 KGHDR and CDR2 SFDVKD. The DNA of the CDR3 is TGTGCCACCAGTGAAGAGACAGGGGACGGCTACACCTTC. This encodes CATSEETGDGYTF.

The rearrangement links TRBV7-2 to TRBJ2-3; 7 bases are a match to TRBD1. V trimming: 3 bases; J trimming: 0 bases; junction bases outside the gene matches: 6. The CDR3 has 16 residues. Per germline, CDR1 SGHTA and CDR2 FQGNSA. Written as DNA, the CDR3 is TGTGCCAGCAGCTTCGACAGGGCCATTAGCACAGATACGCAGTATTTT. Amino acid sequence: CASSFDRAISTDTQYF.

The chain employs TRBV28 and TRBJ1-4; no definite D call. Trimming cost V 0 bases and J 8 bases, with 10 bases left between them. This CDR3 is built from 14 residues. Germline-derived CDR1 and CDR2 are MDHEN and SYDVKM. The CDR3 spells CASSLWAGREKLFF. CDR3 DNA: TGTGCCAGCAGTTTATGGGCAGGTCGGGAAAAACTGTTTTTT. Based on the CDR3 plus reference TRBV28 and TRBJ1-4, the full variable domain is DVKVTQSSRYLVKRTGEKVFLECVQDMDHENMFWYRQDPGLGLRLIYFSYDVKMKEKGDIPEGYSVSREKKERFSLILESASTNQTSMYLCASSLWAGREKLFFGSGTQLSVL.

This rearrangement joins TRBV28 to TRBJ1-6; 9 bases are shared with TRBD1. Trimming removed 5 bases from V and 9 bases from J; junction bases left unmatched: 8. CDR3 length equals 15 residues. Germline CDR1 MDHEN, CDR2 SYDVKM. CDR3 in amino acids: CASSTPSGQGSPLHF. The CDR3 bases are TGTGCCAGCAGTACGCCCTCGGGACAGGGTTCACCCCTCCACTTT.

This CDR3 is CASSIESTGELFF. CDR3 nucleotide sequence: TGTGCCAGCAGTATCGAGTCTACCGGGGAGCTGTTTTTT. The V and J genes are TRBV28 and TRBJ2-2; D remains ambiguous. This CDR3 comprises 13 residues. Germline V gene data show CDR1 as MDHEN and CDR2 as SYDVKM. Deletions cut 5 bases from V and 5 bases from J, with 9 bases between.

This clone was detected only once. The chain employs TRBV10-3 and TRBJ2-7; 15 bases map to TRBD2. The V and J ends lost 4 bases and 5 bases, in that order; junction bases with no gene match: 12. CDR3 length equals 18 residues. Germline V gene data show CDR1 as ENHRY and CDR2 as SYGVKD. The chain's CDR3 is CAISGGTSGRRYAHEQYF. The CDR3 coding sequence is TGTGCCATCAGTGGGGGGACTAGCGGGAGGAGGTATGCCCACGAGCAGTACTTC.

This CDR3 is CAINPGQGFSGNTIYF. The DNA for the CDR3 is TGTGCCATTAATCCGGGACAGGGCTTCTCTGGAAACACCATATATTTT. The chain joins TRBV10-3 to TRBJ1-3, with 9 nucleotides matching TRBD1. V gave up 9 bases and J gave up 0 bases; unmatched junction bases: 9. Germline CDR1 is ENHRY and CDR2 is SYGVKD. The CDR3 runs to 16 residues.

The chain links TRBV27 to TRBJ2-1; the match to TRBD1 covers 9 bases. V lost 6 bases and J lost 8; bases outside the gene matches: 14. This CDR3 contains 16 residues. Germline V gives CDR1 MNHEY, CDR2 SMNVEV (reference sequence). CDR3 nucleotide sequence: TGTGCCAGCAGCCTCTTACCGGGACAGGGACGTCATGAGCAGTTCTTC. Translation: CASSLLPGQGRHEQFF.

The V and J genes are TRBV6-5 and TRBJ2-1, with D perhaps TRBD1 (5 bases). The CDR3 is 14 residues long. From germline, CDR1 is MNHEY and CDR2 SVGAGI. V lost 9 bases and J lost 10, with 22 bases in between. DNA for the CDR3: TGTGCCAGTTACCCCCTTGGGGCCGTCCGGGAGCAGTTCTTC. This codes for CASYPLGAVREQFF.

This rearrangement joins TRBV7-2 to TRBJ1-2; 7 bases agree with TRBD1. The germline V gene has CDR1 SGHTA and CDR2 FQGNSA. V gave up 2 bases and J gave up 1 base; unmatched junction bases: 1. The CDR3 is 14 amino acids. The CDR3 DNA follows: TGTGCCAGCAGCTTAACAGGGGTTAACTATGGCTACACCTTC. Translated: CASSLTGVNYGYTF.

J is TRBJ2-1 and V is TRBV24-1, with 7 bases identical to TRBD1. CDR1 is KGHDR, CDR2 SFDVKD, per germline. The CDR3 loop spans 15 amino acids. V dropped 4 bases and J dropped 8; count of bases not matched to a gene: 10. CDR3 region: CATSEPGQVADEQFF. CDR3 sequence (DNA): TGTGCCACCAGTGAGCCAGGACAGGTGGCGGATGAGCAGTTCTTC.